This T cell receptor (beta chain) stems from a study of blood T cells in healthy people across ages. Findings and caveats of the study: It was the long-lived donors that had more naive CD4+ cells and higher diversity than aged donors.

The CDR3 has 13 amino acids. Deletions cut 5 bases from V and 5 bases from J, with 12 bases between. The V gene's germline CDR1 is SEHNR and CDR2 FQNEAQ (reference sequence). This clonotype was counted only a few times. Antigen unknown. Sample-barcoded 5' priming and a J-beta primer mix drove a second PCR of roughly 7 to 11 cycles. One entry per CDR3 protein, called by TCRdb with MiXCR from the 5' RACE reads. The repertoire has around 990,000 distinct CDR3 sequences, around two fifths of them found once; the top ten carry around 12%. The rearrangement links TRBV7-9 to TRBJ2-5, with D maybe TRBD2 (5 bases). The source of this sequence is a man aged 18 to 29 in good health. Sequenced sample: blood. CDR3 sequence: CASSPTSLETQYF. CDR3 coding DNA: TGTGCCAGCAGCCCTACTAGTCTCGAGACCCAGTACTTC.